This T cell receptor beta chain was profiled in a study of shared clonotypes between healthy human individuals. The donors were adults (healthy and HIV-negative) with no recent acute infections or vaccinations. TCRdb's copy holds only in-frame clones and misses some; the assay was immunoSEQ multiplex PCR. The sample gives about 2,500,000 clones, around nine tenths of which show up once; 0.13% to 0.15% is in the top ten. This CDR3 contains 12 residues. Between the trimmed V and J ends, which lost 3 bases and 7 bases, there was a span of 9 bases. Germline CDR1 and CDR2: SGHAT and FQNNGV. Material for sequencing was naive CD4+ T cells sorted from blood. Subset described: CD45RA+ positively selected. The genes are TRBV11-2 and TRBJ1-2; D uncertain. This TCR was sampled from a man aged 18 to 29 in good health. The CDR3 DNA follows: TGTGCCAGCAGCTTGGAGAGGGCTGGCTACACCTTC. As protein: CASSLERAGYTF.